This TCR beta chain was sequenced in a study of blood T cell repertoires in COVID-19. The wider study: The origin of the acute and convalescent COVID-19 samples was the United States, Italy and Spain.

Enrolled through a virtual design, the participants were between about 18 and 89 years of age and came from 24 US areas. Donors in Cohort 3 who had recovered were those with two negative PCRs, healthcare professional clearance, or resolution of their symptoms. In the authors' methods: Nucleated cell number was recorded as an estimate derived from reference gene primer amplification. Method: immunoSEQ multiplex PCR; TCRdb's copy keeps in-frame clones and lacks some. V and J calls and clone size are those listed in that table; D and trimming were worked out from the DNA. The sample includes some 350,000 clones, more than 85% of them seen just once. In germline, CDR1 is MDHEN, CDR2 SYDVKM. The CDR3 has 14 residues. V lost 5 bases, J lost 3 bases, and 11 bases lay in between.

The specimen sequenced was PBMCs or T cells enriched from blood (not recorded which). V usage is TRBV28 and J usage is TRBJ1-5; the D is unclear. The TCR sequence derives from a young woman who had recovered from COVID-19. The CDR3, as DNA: TGTGCCAGCAGTAGCGGGCAGACCAATCAGCCCCAGCATTTT. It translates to CASSSGQTNQPQHF.